This T cell receptor beta chain appears in the sequencing data of a study of identical twins. All donors were healthy Caucasians. This clonotype was seen a few times. No antigen is known for it. Template switching added a universal primer site, and cDNA bore unique molecular identifiers. TCRdb analysed the 5' RACE reads with MiXCR anew, one entry per CDR3 protein. The sample consists of more than 350,000 distinct CDR3 sequences, approximately 8.8% of them appearing once. Study-wide points: Abundant beta clonotypes from cord blood bore fewer insertions; memory repertoires lacked this pattern. The study based its conclusions on cross-sectional statistical analysis and did not follow the same donors.

This TCR was recovered from a woman between 45 and 60 years old in good health. The sample was naive T cells sorted from blood.

This CDR3 reads CASSSGHSTDTQYF. In DNA, the CDR3 is TGTGCCAGCTCTAGCGGCCATTCCACAGATACGCAGTATTTT. This rearrangement joins TRBV7-8 to TRBJ2-3; TRBD2 matches 7 bases. Germline V gene lookup returns CDR1 SGHVS and CDR2 FQNEAQ. Unmatched junction bases numbered 7, after V lost 8 bases and J lost 2 bases. This CDR3 spans 14 amino acids. The entire variable domain, with the rest obtained from reference TRBV7-8 and TRBJ2-3, is as follows: GAGVSQSPRYKVAKRGQDVALRCDPISGHVSLFWYQQALGQGPEFLTYFQNEAQLDKSGLPSDRFFAERPEGSVSTLKIQRTQQEDSAVYLCASSSGHSTDTQYFGPGTRLTVL.